Included here is one T cell receptor beta chain sequence, with context. Its antigen is unknown. No base-level quality is on record; no much larger clone is a single base apart. The data were obtained in a study of T cell repertoires in cytomegalovirus infection (dated by TCRdb to the late 2010s). The study in broad terms: The peptide stimulations were aimed at well-studied HLA-B-restricted epitopes as well as recently identified HLA-C-restricted CMV epitopes, whose presentation resists viral immunomodulation. Donor HLA type was relevant to the analysis, as public TCR beta signatures indicated carriage of CMV infection together with the matching HLA type. Study-wide conclusions, independent of this receptor: The ex vivo response was dominated by HLA-C-restricted CMV-specific TCR beta clonotypes, which also provided the single most frequent clonotype in two of eight donors. Cumulative frequency of public TCR beta family members discriminated carriers of CMV infection plus the relevant HLA type in this cohort and an independent approximately 340-donor cohort.

Trimming leaves V shorter by 6 bases and J shorter by 2 bases, with the junction holding 10 bases beyond the gene matches. Reading from cysteine to phenylalanine, the CDR3 counts 15 amino acids. Left in the record is the CDR3 DNA by itself, 45 bases read in frame from the first base. For CDR1 and CDR2, the germline V gene lists SGHVS and FNYEAQ. Instrument used: Illumina HiSeq 1500. The raw public data were reprocessed by TCRdb itself: fastp quality trimming at Q25, MiXCR clonotype calling, in-frame beta chains only. Records with the same CDR3 protein are collapsed into one entry carrying the most frequent genes and DNA. The sample records approximately 260,000 distinct CDR3 sequences, approximately 22% of which are singletons. Jointly, the top ten make up about 21% of the sample. The sample's treatment or condition label, decoded: in vitro stimulation with specific CMV peptide epitopes to enrich CMV-specific T cells.

Recombination joined TRBV7-6 with TRBJ2-7; TRBD2 agrees with 7 junctional bases. Sequencing was performed on cultured PBMCs, taken from culture after CMV antigen stimulation. The sequence was collected from a human donor in good health (CMV status not recorded). Some clones in this sample may be carry-over from other donors' samples. The encoded CDR3 is CASSDRASGTYEQYF. The sequence in DNA is TGTGCCAGCAGTGACCGGGCTAGCGGTACCTACGAGCAGTACTTC.